This TCR beta chain was sequenced in a study of blood T cell repertoires in COVID-19. In the study overall: The United States, Italy and Spain were the sources of the acute and convalescent COVID-19 samples.

This CDR3 region has 13 residues. V gave up 7 bases and J gave up 11 bases; unmatched junction bases: 12. Which cohort a participant joined came from the clinical history participants gave. Repertoires were generated with immunoSEQ multiplex PCR, while TCRdb's copy carries only in-frame clones and drops some. The table has approximately 300,000 clones, roughly 90% seen once; the top ten hold around 3.9%. Specimen: PBMCs or T cells enriched from blood (not recorded which). The rearrangement links TRBV12-3 or TRBV12-4 to TRBJ1-1, with 8 bases fitting TRBD1. The source of this sequence is a woman in her thirties who had been exposed to COVID-19. DNA for the CDR3: TGTGCCAGCACCAGAGGACGGACAGGGTTGGCTTTCTTT. It yields the protein CASTRGRTGLAFF.